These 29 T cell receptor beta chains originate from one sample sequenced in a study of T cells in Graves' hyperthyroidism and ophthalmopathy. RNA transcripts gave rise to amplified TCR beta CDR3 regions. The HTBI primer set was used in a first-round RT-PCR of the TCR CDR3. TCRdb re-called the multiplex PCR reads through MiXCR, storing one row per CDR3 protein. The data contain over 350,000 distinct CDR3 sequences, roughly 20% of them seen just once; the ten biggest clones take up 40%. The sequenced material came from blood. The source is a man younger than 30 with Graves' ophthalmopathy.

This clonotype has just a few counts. The CDR3 reads CASSPRDVFNEKLFF. The CDR3 bases are TGTGCCAGCAGCCCCCGGGACGTCTTTAATGAAAAACTGTTTTTT. V is TRBV7-9 and J is TRBJ1-4; D perhaps matches TRBD1 (5 bases). Germline CDR1 and CDR2: SEHNR and FQNEAQ (reference sequence). The CDR3 contains 15 residues. Deletions cut 5 bases from V and 4 bases from J, with 14 bases between.

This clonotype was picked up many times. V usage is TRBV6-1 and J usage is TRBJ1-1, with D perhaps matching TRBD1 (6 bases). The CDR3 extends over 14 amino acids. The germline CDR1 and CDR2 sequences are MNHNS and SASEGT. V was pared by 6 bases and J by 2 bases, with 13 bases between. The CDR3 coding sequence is TGTGCCAGCAGAACTTGGACAGCTAACACTGAAGCTTTCTTT. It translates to CASRTWTANTEAFF.

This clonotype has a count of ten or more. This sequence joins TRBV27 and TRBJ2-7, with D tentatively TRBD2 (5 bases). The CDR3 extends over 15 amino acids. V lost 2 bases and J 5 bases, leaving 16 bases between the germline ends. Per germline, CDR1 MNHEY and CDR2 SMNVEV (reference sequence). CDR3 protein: CASSLRGSLGNEQYF. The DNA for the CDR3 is TGTGCCAGCAGTTTACGAGGGAGCCTCGGTAACGAGCAGTACTTC.

The CDR3 reads CATARGGTEAFF. CDR3 nucleotide sequence: TGTGCCACCGCGAGGGGGGGCACTGAAGCTTTCTTT. The chain links TRBV19 to TRBJ1-1, with a weak D call TRBD1 (6 bases). Per the germline V gene, CDR1 is LNHDA and CDR2 is SQIVND (reference sequence). CDR3 length: 12 residues. Between the trimmed V and J ends, which lost 10 bases and 4 bases, there was a span of 13 bases.

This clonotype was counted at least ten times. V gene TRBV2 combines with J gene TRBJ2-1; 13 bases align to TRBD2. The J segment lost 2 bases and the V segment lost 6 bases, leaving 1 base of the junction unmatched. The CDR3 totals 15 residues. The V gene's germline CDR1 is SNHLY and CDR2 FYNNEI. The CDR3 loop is CASRGLAGPYNEQFF. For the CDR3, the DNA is TGTGCCAGCAGGGGACTAGCGGGGCCCTACAATGAGCAGTTCTTC.

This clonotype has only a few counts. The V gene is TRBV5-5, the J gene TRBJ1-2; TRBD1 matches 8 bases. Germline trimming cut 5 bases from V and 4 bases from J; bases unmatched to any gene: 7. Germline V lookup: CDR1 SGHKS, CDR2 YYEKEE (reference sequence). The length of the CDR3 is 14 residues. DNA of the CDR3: TGTGCCAGCAGGGGCCGGACAGGGACCTATGGCTACACCTTC. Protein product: CASRGRTGTYGYTF.

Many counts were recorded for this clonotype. As DNA, the CDR3 is TGTGCCAGCAGCTTCTCCGGACAGAAGAGACAGCATTTT. As protein: CASSFSGQKRQHF. This chain connects TRBV7-2 to TRBJ1-5; a weak D match, TRBD1 (6 bases). Trimming took 3 bases from V and 13 from J, leaving 16 bases between them. Germline V gives CDR1 SGHTA, CDR2 FQGNSA. The CDR3 sequence is 13 residues long.

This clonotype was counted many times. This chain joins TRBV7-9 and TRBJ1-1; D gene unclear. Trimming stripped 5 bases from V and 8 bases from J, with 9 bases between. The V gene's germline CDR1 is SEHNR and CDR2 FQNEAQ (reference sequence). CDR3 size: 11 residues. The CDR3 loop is CASSEPQEAFF. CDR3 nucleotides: TGTGCCAGCAGCGAGCCGCAAGAAGCTTTCTTT.

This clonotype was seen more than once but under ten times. Here the CDR3 reads CASREGYGRSPLRSTEAFF. Written as DNA, the CDR3 is TGTGCCAGTAGAGAGGGGTACGGCCGGTCCCCTTTGAGGAGCACTGAAGCTTTCTTT. The rearrangement joins TRBV19 to TRBJ1-1, with a possible D match to TRBD1 (5 bases). Trimming cost V 6 bases and J 4 bases, with 30 bases left between them. The CDR3 extends over 19 amino acids. CDR1 and CDR2 (germline): LNHDA, SQIVND (reference sequence).

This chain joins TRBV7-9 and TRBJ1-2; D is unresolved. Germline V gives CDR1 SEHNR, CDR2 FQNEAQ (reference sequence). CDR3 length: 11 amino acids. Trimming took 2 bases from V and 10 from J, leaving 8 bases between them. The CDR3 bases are TGTGCCAGCAGCTTAAGAGGATCCTACACCTTC. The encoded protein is CASSLRGSYTF. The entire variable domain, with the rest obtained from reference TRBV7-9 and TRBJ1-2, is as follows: DTGVSQNPRHKITKRGQNVTFRCDPISEHNRLYWYRQTLGQGPEFLTYFQNEAQLEKSRLLSDRFSAERPKGSFSTLEIQRTEQGDSAMYLCASSLRGSYTFGSGTRLTVV.

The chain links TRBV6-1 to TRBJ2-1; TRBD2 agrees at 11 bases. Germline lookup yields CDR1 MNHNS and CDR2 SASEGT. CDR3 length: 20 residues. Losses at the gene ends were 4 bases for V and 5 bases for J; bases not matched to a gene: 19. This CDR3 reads CASSGASRLAGQIFHNEQFF. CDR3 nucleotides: TGTGCCAGCAGTGGTGCCTCCCGACTAGCGGGACAGATATTCCACAATGAGCAGTTCTTC.

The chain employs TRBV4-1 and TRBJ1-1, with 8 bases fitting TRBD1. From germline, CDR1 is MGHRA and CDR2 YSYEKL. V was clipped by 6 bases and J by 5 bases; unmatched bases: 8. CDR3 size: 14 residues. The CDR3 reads CASRIPGGGTEAFF. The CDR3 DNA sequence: TGCGCCAGCAGGATTCCAGGGGGCGGAACTGAAGCTTTCTTT.

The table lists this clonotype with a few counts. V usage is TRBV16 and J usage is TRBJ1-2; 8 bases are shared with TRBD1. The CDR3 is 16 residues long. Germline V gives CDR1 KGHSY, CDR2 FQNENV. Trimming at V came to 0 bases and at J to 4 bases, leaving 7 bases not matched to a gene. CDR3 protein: CASSQSEGQGLYGYTF. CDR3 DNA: TGTGCCAGCAGCCAATCGGAAGGACAGGGACTCTATGGCTACACCTTC.

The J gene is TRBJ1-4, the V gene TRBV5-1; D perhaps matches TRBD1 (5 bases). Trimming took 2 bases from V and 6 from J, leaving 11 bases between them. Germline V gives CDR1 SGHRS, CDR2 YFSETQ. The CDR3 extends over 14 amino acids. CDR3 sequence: CASSFGGVDEKLFF. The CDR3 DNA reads TGCGCCAGCAGCTTCGGGGGGGTCGATGAAAAACTGTTTTTT.

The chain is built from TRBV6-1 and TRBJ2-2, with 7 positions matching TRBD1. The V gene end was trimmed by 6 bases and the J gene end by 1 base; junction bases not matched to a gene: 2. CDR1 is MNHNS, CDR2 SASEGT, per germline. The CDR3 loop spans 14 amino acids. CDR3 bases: TGTGCCAGCAGCCGGGACAGGAACACCGGGGAGCTGTTTTTT. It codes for CASSRDRNTGELFF.

The CDR3 DNA sequence: TGTGCCACCACCCAAAAAGGCTATGGCTACACCTTC. Translation gives CATTQKGYGYTF. This rearrangement joins TRBV28 to TRBJ1-2; D unresolved. V was clipped by 10 bases and J by 4 bases, with 13 bases between them. The CDR3 loop spans 12 amino acids. Germline CDR1 and CDR2: MDHEN and SYDVKM.

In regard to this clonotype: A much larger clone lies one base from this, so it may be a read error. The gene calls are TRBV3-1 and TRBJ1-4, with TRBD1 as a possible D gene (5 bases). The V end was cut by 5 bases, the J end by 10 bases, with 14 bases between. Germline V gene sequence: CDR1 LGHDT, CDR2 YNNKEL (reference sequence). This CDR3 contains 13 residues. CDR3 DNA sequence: TGTGCCAGCAGCTGGGAGGCTCAGGGAAAACTGTTTTTT. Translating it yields CASSWEAQGKLFF.

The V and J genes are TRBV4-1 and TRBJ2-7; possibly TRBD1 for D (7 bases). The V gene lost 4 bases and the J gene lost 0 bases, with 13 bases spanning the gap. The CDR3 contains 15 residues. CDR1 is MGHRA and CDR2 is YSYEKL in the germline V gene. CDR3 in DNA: TGCGCCAGCAGCCCCAGGGGGGACACCTCCTACGAGCAGTACTTC. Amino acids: CASSPRGDTSYEQYF.

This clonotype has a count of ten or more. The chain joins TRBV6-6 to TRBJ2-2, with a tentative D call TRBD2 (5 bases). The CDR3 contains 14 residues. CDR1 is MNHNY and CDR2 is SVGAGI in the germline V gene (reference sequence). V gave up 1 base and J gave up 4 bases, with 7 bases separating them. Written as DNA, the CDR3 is TGTGCCAGCAGTTACTTTCGGGGCACCGGGGAGCTGTTTTTT. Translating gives CASSYFRGTGELFF.

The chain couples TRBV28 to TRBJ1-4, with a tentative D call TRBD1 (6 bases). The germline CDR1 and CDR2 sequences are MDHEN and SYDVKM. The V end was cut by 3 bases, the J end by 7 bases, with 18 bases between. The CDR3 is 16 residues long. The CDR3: CASSFLAGVFGEKLFF. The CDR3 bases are TGTGCCAGCAGTTTCTTGGCAGGGGTTTTCGGTGAAAAACTGTTTTTT. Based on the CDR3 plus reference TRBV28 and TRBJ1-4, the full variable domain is DVKVTQSSRYLVKRTGEKVFLECVQDMDHENMFWYRQDPGLGLRLIYFSYDVKMKEKGDIPEGYSVSREKKERFSLILESASTNQTSMYLCASSFLAGVFGEKLFFGSGTQLSVL.

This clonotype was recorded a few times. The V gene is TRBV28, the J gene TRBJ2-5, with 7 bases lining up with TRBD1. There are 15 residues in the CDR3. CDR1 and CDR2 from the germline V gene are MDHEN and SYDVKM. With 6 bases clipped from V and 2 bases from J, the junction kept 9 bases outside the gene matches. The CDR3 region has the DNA TGTGCCAGCAGAAGTTTTGGGACAGTACAAGAGACCCAGTACTTC. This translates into CASRSFGTVQETQYF.

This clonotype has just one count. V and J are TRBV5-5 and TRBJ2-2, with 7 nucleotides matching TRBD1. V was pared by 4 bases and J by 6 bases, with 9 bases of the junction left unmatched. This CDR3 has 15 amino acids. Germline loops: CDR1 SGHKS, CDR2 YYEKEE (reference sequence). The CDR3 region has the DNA TGTGCCAGCAGCCCCGGGGCAGGGGGATCCGGGGAGCTGTTTTTT. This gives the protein CASSPGAGGSGELFF.

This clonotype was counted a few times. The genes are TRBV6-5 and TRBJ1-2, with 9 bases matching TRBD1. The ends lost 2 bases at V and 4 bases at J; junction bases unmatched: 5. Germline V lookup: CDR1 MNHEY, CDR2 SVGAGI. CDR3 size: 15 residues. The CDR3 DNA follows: TGTGCCAGCAGTTACGCGGACAGGGGAGGCTATGGCTACACCTTC. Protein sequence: CASSYADRGGYGYTF.

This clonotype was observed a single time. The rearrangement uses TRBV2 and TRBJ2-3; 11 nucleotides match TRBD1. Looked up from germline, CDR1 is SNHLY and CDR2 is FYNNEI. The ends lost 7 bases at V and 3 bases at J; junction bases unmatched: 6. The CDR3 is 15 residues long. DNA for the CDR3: TGTGCCAGCATCAACCGGGACAGGGGGACAGATACGCAGTATTTT. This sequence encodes CASINRDRGTDTQYF.

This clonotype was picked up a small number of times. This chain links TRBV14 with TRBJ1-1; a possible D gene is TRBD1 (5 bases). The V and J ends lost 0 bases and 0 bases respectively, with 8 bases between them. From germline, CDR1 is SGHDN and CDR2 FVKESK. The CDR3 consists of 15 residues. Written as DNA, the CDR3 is TGTGCCAGCAGCCAAGATAGGGGCCTGAACACTGAAGCTTTCTTT. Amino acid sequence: CASSQDRGLNTEAFF.

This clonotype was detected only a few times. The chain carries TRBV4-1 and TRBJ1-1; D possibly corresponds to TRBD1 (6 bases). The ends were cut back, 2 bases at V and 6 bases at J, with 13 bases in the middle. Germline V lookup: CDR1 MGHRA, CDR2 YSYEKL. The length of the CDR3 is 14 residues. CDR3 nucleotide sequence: TGCGCCAGCAGCCAACCCGGACAGCGTCCTGAAGCTTTCTTT. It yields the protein CASSQPGQRPEAFF.

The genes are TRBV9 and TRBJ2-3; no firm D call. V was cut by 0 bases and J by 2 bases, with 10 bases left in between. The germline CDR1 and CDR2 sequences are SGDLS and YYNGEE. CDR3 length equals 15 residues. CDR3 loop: CASSVESGPTDTQYF. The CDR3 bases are TGTGCCAGCAGCGTAGAATCCGGGCCCACAGATACGCAGTATTTT.

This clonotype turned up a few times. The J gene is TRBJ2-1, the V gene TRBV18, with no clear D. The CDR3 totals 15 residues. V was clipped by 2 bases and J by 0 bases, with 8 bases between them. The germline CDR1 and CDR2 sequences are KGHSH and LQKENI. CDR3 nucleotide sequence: TGTGCCAGCTCACCAATGTCAGACTCCTACAATGAGCAGTTCTTC. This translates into CASSPMSDSYNEQFF.

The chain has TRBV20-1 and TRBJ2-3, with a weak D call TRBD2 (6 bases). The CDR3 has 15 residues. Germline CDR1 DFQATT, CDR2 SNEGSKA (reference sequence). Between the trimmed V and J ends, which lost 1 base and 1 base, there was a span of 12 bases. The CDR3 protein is CSARVRRGGTDTQYF. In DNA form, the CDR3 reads TGCAGTGCTAGAGTGAGGCGGGGAGGCACAGATACGCAGTATTTT.